These 10 T cell receptor beta chains came from one sample sequenced in a study of blood T cells in healthy people across ages. PCR was performed a second time for roughly 7 to 11 cycles using a sample-barcoded 5' primer and a J-beta primer mix. TCRdb called the 5' RACE reads again in MiXCR, with one record for every CDR3 protein. This sample has about 1.8 million distinct CDR3 sequences, with about 49% found just once. Sequencing input: blood. The receptors stem from a woman aged 40 to 49 in good health.

The chain recombines TRBV20-1 with TRBJ1-1; no clear D. Deletions cut 0 bases from V and 4 bases from J, with 15 bases between. In germline, CDR1 is DFQATT, CDR2 SNEGSKA (reference sequence). The CDR3 is made up of 15 amino acids. The CDR3 nucleotides read TGCAGTGCTAGAGATTTTAGTTCAGGCGGCACTGAAGCTTTCTTT. It specifies CSARDFSSGGTEAFF.

As to this clonotype: This sequence may be a read error, since a much larger clone differs from it by one base. The V gene is TRBV7-9, the J gene TRBJ2-7; 10 bases map to TRBD1. Looked up from germline, CDR1 is SEHNR and CDR2 is FQNEAQ (reference sequence). Trimming took 5 bases from V and 4 from J; bases not matched to a gene: 5. This CDR3 contains 14 residues. The CDR3 sequence is CASSVTGGGYEQYF. The DNA for the CDR3 is TGTGCCAGCAGCGTGACAGGGGGCGGATACGAGCAGTACTTC.

Regarding this clonotype: Mismatch with germline at one junction end may stem from a read error. In nucleotides, the CDR3 is TGCGCCAGCAGCCAAGATTGGACAGGGGGCGAGACCCGGTACTTC. Protein product: CASSQDWTGGETRYF. The chain has TRBV4-3 and TRBJ2-5, with TRBD1 matching over 11 bases. Germline loops: CDR1 LGHNA, CDR2 YSLEER. This CDR3 spans 15 amino acids.

Turning to this clonotype: This is likely an artifact of a read error, given a far larger clone one base away. V usage is TRBV27 and J usage is TRBJ2-5, with 8 bases identical to TRBD1. After removal of 3 bases from V and 11 bases from J, the junction contained 11 bases not matched to a gene. The germline V gene encodes CDR1 MNHEY and CDR2 SMNVEV (reference sequence). The CDR3 runs to 14 residues. The CDR3 reads CASSFGTGSYGQYF. The CDR3 DNA sequence: TGTGCCAGCAGTTTTGGGACAGGATCCTACGGGCAGTACTTC.

In its sample, this clonotype was seen a few times. This rearrangement joins TRBV7-9 to TRBJ2-3; D is possibly TRBD2 (7 bases). Deletions cut 5 bases from V and 0 bases from J, with 15 bases between. Germline V gene lookup returns CDR1 SEHNR and CDR2 FQNEAQ (reference sequence). The length of the CDR3 is 16 residues. This CDR3 is CASSMTGGPSTDTQYF. DNA of the CDR3: TGTGCCAGCAGCATGACGGGGGGCCCTAGCACAGATACGCAGTATTTT.

In this sample, this clonotype turned up many times. The chain recombines TRBV7-2 with TRBJ2-5; 9 bases fit TRBD1. The CDR3 has 16 residues. CDR1 and CDR2 (germline): SGHTA, FQGNSA. With 4 bases clipped from V and 2 bases from J, the junction kept 8 bases outside the gene matches. The CDR3 loop is CASSYNPTGGQETQYF. The CDR3 DNA reads TGTGCCAGCAGCTACAATCCGACAGGGGGACAAGAGACCCAGTACTTC.

This clonotype was seen a few times. The rearrangement uses TRBV5-1 and TRBJ2-4; D call uncertain. TRBJ2-7 explains the end of the DNA better; the J call may be wrong. Germline CDR1 SGHRS, CDR2 YFSETQ. The CDR3 has 14 amino acids. The CDR3 is CASSLGVISYEQYF. In nucleotides, the CDR3 is TGCGCCAGCAGCTTGGGGGTGATCTCTTACGAGCAGTACTTC.

This chain connects TRBV12-3 or TRBV12-4 to TRBJ2-7; the D call may be TRBD1 or TRBD2 (5 bases each). This CDR3 contains 16 residues. The germline V and J ends were trimmed by 1 base and 6 bases, with 19 bases remaining between them. The CDR3, as DNA: TGTGCCAGCAGTTTAGTAGCCCCGGGACGGAAAGGCGAGCAGTACTTC. Protein sequence: CASSLVAPGRKGEQYF.

The V and J genes are TRBV2 and TRBJ2-1; the match to TRBD2 covers 11 bases. The CDR3 is made up of 14 amino acids. V lost 6 bases and J lost 12; bases outside the gene matches: 10. Germline V CDR1 and CDR2: SNHLY, FYNNEI. In DNA, the CDR3 is TGTGCCAGCAGGGCGGGACTAGCGGCAAACGCGCAGTTCTTC. It specifies CASRAGLAANAQFF.

The genes are TRBV11-1 and TRBJ2-1; possibly TRBD1 for D (6 bases). The end of the DNA fits TRBJ2-7 better, so the J call may be wrong. CDR3 length: 13 residues. Looked up from germline, CDR1 is SGHAT and CDR2 is FQDESV (reference sequence). The chain's CDR3 is CASRTDSYNEQYF. The CDR3 nucleotides are TGTGCCAGTCGGACAGACTCCTACAATGAGCAGTACTTC.